The TCR beta chain under discussion was sequenced for a study of graft-versus-host responses after intestinal transplantation. Overall study: Each recipient received anti-thymocyte globulin induction, then tacrolimus and steroids for around 3 years.

Here immunoSEQ multiplex PCR was the method, and the copy in TCRdb shows in-frame clones only, minus some. Among roughly 50,000 clones listed, 91% were seen once. The CDR3 is 20 residues long. Looked up from germline, CDR1 is MGHRA and CDR2 is YSYEKL. V gave up 2 bases and J gave up 5 bases, with 27 bases separating them. A note on this clone: Its antigen is not identified.

Regarding the study as a whole: Detection of GvH clones occurred in recipient marrow, and some had their first appearance in ileum or blood. Declining HvG levels early post-transplant were linked to peak circulating GvH clone levels. Individuals carrying graft-donor T cell macrochimerism showed high graft-versus-host to host-versus-graft clonal ratios in allografts.

This sequence originates from a human patient who received an intestinal transplant, so some T cells may come from the graft donor. The V gene is TRBV4-1, the J gene TRBJ1-4; D gene uncertain. Sequencing was performed on PBMCs, taken roughly 660 days after intestinal transplant. The chain's CDR3 is CASSQPGRSSLAPRNEKLFF. The DNA of the CDR3 is TGCGCCAGCAGCCAACCAGGCAGAAGTTCGTTAGCCCCCAGAAATGAAAAACTGTTTTTT.